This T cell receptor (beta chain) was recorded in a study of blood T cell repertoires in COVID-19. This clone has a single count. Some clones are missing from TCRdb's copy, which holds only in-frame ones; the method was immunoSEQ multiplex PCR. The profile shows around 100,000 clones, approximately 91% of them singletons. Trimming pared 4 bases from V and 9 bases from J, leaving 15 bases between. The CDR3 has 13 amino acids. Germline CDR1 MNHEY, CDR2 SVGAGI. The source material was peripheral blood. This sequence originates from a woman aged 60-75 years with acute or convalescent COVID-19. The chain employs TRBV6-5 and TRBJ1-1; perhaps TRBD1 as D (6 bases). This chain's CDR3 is CASSFGQRIQAFF. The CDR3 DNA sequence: TGTGCCAGCAGTTTCGGACAGCGCATCCAAGCTTTCTTT.